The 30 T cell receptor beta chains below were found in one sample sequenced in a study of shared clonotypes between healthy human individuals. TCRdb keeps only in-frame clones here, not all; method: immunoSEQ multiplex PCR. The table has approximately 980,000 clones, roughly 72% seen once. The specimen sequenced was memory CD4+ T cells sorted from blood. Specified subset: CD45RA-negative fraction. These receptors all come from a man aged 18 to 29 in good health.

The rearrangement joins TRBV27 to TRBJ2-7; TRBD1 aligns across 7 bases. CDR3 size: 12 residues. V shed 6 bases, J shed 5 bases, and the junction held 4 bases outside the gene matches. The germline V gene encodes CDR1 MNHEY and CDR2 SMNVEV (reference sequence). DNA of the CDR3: TGTGCCAGCAGGAAGGGGGCAGACGAGCAGTACTTC. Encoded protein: CASRKGADEQYF.

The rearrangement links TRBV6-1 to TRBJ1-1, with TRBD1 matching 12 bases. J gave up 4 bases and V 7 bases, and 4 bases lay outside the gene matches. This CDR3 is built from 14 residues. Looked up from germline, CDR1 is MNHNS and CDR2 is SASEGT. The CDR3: CASMGQGASTEAFF. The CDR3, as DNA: TGTGCCAGCATGGGACAGGGGGCGAGCACTGAAGCTTTCTTT.

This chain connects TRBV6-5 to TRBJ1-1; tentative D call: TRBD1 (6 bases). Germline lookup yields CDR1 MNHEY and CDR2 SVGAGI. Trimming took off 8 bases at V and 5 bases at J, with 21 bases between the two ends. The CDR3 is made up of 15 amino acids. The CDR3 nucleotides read TGTGCCAGCCTCTTTTCTGGGGGCACTGGGACTGAAGCTTTCTTT. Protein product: CASLFSGGTGTEAFF.

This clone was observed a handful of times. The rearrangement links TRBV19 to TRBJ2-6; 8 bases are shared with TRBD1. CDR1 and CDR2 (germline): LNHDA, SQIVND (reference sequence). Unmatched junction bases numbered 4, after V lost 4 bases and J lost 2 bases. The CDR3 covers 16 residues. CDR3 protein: CASSNQGAAGANVLTF. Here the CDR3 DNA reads TGTGCCAGTAGTAACCAGGGGGCGGCTGGGGCCAACGTCCTGACTTTC.

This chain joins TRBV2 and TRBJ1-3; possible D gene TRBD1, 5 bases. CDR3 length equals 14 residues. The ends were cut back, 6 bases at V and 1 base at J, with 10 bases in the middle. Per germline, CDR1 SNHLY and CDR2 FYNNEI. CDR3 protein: CASRQEASGNTIYF. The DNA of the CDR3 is TGTGCCAGCAGACAGGAAGCATCTGGAAACACCATATATTTT. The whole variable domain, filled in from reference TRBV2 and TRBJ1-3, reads EPEVTQTPSHQVTQMGQEVILRCVPISNHLYFYWYRQILGQKVEFLVSFYNNEISEKSEIFDDQFSVERPDGSNFTLKIRSTKLEDSAMYFCASRQEASGNTIYFGEGSWLTVV.

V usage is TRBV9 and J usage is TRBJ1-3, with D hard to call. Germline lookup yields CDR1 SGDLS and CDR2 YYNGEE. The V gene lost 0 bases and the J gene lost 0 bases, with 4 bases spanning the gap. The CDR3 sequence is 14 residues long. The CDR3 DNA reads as TGTGCCAGCAGCGTAGAGGGCTCTGGAAACACCATATATTTT. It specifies CASSVEGSGNTIYF.

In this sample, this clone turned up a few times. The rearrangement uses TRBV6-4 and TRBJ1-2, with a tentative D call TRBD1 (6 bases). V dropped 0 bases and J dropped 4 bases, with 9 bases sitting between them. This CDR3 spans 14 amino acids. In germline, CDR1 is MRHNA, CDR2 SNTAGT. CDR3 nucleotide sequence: TGTGCCAGCAGTGACTCGCCAGGGGCCTATGGCTACACCTTC. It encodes CASSDSPGAYGYTF.

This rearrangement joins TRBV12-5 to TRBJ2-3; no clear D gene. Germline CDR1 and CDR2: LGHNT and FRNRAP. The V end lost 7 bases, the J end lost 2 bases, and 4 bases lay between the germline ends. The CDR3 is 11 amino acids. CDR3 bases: TGTGCTAGTGCTAACACAGATACGCAGTATTTT. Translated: CASANTDTQYF.

CDR3 coding DNA: TGTGCCAGCACCTTCTCGGGCCTAGCGGGAGTTACCGGGGAGCTGTTTTTT. Translation: CASTFSGLAGVTGELFF. The chain has TRBV7-2 and TRBJ2-2; 10 positions agree with TRBD2. CDR1 SGHTA and CDR2 FQGNSA come from the germline V gene. Trimming took 7 bases from V and 5 from J; bases not matched to a gene: 13. The CDR3 contains 17 residues.

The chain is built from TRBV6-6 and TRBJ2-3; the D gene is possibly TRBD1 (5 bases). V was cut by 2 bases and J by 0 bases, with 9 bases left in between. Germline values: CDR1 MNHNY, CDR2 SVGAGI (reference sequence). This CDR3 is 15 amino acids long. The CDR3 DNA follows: TGTGCCAGCAGTTACCAGGGCTCTAGCACAGATACGCAGTATTTT. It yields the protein CASSYQGSSTDTQYF.

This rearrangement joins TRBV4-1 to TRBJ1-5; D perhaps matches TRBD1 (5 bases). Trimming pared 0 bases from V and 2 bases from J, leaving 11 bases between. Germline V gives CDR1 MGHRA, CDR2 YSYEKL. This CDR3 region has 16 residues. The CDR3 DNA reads TGCGCCAGCAGCCAAGAAGGAGGCAGGGGCAATCAGCCCCAGCATTTT. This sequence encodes CASSQEGGRGNQPQHF.

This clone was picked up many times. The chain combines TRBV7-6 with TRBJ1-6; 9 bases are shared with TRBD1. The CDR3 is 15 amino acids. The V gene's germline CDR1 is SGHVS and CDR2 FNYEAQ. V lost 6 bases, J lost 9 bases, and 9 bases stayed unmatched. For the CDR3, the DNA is TGTGCCAGCAGTCAACAGGGGACAGGGACTTCACCCCTCCACTTT. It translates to CASSQQGTGTSPLHF.

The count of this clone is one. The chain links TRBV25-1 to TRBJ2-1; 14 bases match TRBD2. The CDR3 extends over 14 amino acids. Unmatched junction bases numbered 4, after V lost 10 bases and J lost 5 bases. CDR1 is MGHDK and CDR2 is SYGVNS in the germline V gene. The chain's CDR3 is CATRGLAGDNEQFF. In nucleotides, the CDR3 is TGTGCCACTAGGGGACTAGCGGGAGACAATGAGCAGTTCTTC.

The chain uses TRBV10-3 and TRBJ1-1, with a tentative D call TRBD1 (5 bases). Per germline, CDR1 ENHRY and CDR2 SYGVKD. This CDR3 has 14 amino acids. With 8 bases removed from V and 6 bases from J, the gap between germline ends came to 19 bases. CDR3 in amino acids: CAIGSGTGPPEAFF. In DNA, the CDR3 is TGTGCCATCGGGTCCGGGACGGGCCCCCCTGAAGCTTTCTTT.

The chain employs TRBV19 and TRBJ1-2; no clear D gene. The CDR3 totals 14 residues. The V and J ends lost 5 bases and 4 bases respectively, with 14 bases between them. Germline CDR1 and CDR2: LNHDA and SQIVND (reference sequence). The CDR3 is CASSSGGRAYGYTF. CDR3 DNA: TGTGCCAGTAGTTCCGGTGGGAGGGCCTATGGCTACACCTTC.

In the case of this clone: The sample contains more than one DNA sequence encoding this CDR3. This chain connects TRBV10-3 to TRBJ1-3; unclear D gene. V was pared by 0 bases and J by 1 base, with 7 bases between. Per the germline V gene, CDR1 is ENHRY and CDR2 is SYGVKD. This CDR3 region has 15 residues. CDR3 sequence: CAISESGTSGNTIYF. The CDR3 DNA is TGTGCCATCAGTGAGTCCGGTACTTCTGGAAACACCATATATTTT.

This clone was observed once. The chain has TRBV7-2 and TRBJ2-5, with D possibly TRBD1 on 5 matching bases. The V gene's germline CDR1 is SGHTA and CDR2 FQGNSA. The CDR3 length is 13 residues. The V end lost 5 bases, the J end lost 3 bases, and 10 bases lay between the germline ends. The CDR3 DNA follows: TGTGCCAGCAGCCGATCGACAGAAGAGACCCAGTACTTC. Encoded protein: CASSRSTEETQYF.

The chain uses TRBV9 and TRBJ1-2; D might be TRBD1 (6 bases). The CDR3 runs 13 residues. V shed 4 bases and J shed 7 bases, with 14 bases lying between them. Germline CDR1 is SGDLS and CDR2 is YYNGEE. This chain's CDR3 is CASSTGLRRGYTF. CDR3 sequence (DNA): TGTGCCAGCAGCACAGGGTTGCGGCGTGGCTACACCTTC.

DNA for the CDR3: TGTGCCAGCGCAAAGAAGGGTGGTGATCAGCCCCAGCATTTT. Its translation is CASAKKGGDQPQHF. The chain has TRBV6-5 and TRBJ1-5; the D is unclear. V lost 8 bases and J lost 5, with 16 bases in between. This CDR3 has 14 residues. Germline CDR1 and CDR2: MNHEY and SVGAGI.

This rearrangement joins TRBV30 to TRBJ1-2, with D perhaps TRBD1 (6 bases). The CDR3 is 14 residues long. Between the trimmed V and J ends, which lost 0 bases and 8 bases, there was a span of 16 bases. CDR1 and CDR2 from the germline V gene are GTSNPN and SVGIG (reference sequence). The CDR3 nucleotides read TGTGCCTGGAGTGTATGGCAGGGGTCAGGGGGCTACACCTTC. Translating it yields CAWSVWQGSGGYTF.

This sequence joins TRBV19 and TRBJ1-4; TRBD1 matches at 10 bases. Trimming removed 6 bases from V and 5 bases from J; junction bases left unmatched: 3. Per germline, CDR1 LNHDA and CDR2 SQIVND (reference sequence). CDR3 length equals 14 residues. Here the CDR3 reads CASRMGQGNEKLFF. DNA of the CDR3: TGTGCCAGTAGGATGGGACAGGGGAATGAAAAACTGTTTTTT.

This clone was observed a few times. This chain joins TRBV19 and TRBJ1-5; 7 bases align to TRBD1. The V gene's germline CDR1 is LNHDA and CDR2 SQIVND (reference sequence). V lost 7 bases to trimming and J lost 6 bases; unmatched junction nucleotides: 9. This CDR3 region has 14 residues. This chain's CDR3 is CASTQTPGGQPQHF. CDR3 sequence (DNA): TGTGCCAGTACCCAAACCCCAGGGGGTCAGCCCCAGCATTTT.

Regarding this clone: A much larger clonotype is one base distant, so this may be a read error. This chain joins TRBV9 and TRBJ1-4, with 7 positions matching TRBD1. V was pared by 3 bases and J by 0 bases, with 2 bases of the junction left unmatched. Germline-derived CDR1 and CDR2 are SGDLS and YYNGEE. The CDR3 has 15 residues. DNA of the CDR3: TGTGCCAGCAGCGGCCAGGGGGCAACTAATGAAAAACTGTTTTTT. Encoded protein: CASSGQGATNEKLFF.

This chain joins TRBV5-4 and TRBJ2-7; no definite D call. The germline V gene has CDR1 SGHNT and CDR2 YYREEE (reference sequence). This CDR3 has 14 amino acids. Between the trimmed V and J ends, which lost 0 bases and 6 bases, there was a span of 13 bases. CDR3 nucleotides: TGTGCCAGCAGCTTGGGTTCCTTTACCGCCGAGCAGTACTTC. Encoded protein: CASSLGSFTAEQYF.

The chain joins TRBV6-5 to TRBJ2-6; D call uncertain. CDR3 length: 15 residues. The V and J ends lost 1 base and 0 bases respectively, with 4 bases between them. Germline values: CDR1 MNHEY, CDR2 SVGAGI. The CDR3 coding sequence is TGTGCCAGCAGTTACTTTATCTCTGGGGCCAACGTCCTGACTTTC. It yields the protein CASSYFISGANVLTF.

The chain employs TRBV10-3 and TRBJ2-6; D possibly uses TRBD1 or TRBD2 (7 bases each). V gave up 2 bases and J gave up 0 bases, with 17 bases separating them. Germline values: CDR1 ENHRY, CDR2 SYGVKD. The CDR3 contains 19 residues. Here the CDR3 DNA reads TGTGCCATCAGTGAGGCGGGAGCAGGGGGATTCTCTGGGGCCAACGTCCTGACTTTC. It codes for CAISEAGAGGFSGANVLTF.

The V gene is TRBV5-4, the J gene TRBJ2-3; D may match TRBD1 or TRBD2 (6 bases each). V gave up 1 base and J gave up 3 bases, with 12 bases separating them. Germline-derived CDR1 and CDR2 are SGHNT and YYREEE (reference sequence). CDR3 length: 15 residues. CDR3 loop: CASSLIGGQTDTQYF. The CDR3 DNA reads TGTGCCAGCAGCTTGATCGGGGGCCAAACAGATACGCAGTATTTT.

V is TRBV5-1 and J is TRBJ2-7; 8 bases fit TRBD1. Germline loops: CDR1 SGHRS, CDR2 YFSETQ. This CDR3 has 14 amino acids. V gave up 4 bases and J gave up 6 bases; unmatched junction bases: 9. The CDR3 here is CASSRGQDASEQYF. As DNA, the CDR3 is TGCGCCAGCAGCAGGGGACAGGACGCCTCCGAGCAGTACTTC.

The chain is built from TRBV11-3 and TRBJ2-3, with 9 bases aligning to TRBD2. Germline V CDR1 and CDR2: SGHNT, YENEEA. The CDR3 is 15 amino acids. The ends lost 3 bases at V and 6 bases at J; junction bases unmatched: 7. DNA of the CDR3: TGTGCCAGCAGCTTCCGAGCGGGAGGACGGGATACGCAGTATTTT. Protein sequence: CASSFRAGGRDTQYF.

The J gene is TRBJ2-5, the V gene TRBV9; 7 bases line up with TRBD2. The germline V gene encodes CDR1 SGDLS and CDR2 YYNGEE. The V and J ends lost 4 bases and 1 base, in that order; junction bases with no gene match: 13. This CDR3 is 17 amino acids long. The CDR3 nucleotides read TGTGCCAGCAGCCAGTACCCGGGCCTAGCGGCCCAAGAGACCCAGTACTTC. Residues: CASSQYPGLAAQETQYF.